The rows below give T cell receptor beta chains drawn from one sample of a study of monozygotic twins with inflammatory bowel disease. TCRdb reprocessed the 5' RACE reads and stores each CDR3 protein as one record, lacking DNA. The listing contains 150,000 to 200,000 distinct CDR3 sequences. Source material: blood. The receptors originated from a human donor with ulcerative colitis or Crohn's disease, or a healthy co-twin of an affected twin (not recorded which). CDR3s include the opening cysteine and the closing phenylalanine or tryptophan.

TRBJ2-7,TRBV29-1,CSARDRPGQDVGEQYF
TRBJ2-1,TRBV24-1,CATSDLSQNNEQFF
TRBJ2-3,TRBV7-2,CASSEFRADTQYF
TRBJ2-1,TRBV28,CASRGTSGRGSSYNEQFF
TRBJ2-1,TRBV11-2,CASSSPGTGVNEQFF
TRBJ2-5,TRBV11-3,CASSPGVARQETQYF
TRBJ1-3,TRBV20-1,CSASLRGAGNTIYF
TRBJ2-7,TRBV30,CAWRGTTYEQYF
TRBJ2-7,TRBV5-5,CASSVQGTYEQYF
TRBJ2-5,TRBV2,CASSVTLAGEETQYF
TRBJ2-7,TRBV30,CARQESGSFNEQYF
TRBJ2-5,TRBV7-3,CASSPLATTVRETQYF